Detailed here is one T cell receptor beta chain. The V gene's germline CDR1 is MNHEY and CDR2 SVGAGI. V lost 8 bases and J lost 7, with 17 bases in between. This CDR3 is 13 amino acids long. This record comes from a study of blood T cell repertoires in COVID-19. At the level of the study: In each case, the material was cDNA or gDNA derived from T cells, B-cell-depleted T cells, or PBMCs.

The protocol was immunoSEQ multiplex PCR, while the TCRdb copy is restricted to in-frame clones and leaves out a portion. The table records 650,000 to 800,000 clones, just under 90% of them present only once. The chain joins TRBV6-5 to TRBJ1-2, with a tentative D call TRBD1 (5 bases). The clonotype originates from a woman aged 18 to 35 with acute or convalescent COVID-19. Sequences were obtained from peripheral blood. CDR3 nucleotide sequence: TGTGCCAGCGGTCGCAGGGAAGGCTCTGGCTACACCTTC. It translates to CASGRREGSGYTF.